This paragraph reports one TCR beta chain. Primers used in a second PCR of about 7 to 12 cycles were a sample-barcoded 5' primer and a J-beta primer mix. TCRdb used MiXCR to reprocess the 5' RACE reads, holding one entry per CDR3 protein. The sample yields approximately 1,000,000 distinct CDR3 sequences, around 45% seen once. CDR3 length: 13 residues. Germline V gene data show CDR1 as MNHEY and CDR2 as SVGEGT. V shed 6 bases and J shed 8 bases, with 17 bases lying between them. The data stem from a study of blood T cells in healthy people across ages. On the study more broadly: Template switching retrieved approximately one barcoded beta molecule for each two T cells.

The V and J genes are TRBV6-2 or TRBV6-3 and TRBJ2-7; tentative D call: TRBD2 (5 bases). The clonotype originates from a woman aged 60-75 years in good health. Sequencing used blood. The CDR3 sequence is CASRTGELHQQYF. As DNA, the CDR3 is TGTGCCAGCAGGACCGGGGAGTTGCATCAGCAGTACTTC.